This entry lists 23 T cell receptor beta chains sequenced from one sample in a study of radiotherapy plus CTLA-4 blockade in lung cancer. TCRdb keeps only in-frame clones here, not all; method: immunoSEQ multiplex PCR. Here the sample spans more than 90,000 clones, 81% being singletons. The material was peripheral blood, obtained from a patient treated with radiotherapy plus ipilimumab. Receptors originate from a human donor with non-small cell lung cancer that progressed on radiotherapy plus ipilimumab. Some clones in this sample may be carry-over from other donors' samples.

The V and J genes are TRBV29-1 and TRBJ1-1; TRBD1 matches at 7 bases. Germline assignment: CDR1 SQVTM and CDR2 ANQGSEA. The CDR3 extends over 12 amino acids. Germline trimming cut 6 bases from V and 5 bases from J; bases unmatched to any gene: 6. In DNA, the CDR3 is TGCAGCGTCCAGGGGGATGGTACTGAAGCTTTCTTT. This translates into CSVQGDGTEAFF. Complete variable domain (other parts from reference TRBV29-1 and TRBJ1-1): SAVISQKPSRDICQRGTSLTIQCQVDSQVTMMFWYRQQPGQSLTLIATANQGSEATYESGFVIDKFPISRPNLTFSTLTVSNMSPEDSSIYLCSVQGDGTEAFFGQGTRLTVV.

The V call is TRBV18, the J call TRBJ1-2, with D possibly matching TRBD1 (6 bases). Germline V gene data show CDR1 as KGHSH and CDR2 as LQKENI. The CDR3 consists of 19 residues. V shed 5 bases and J shed 4 bases, with 29 bases lying between them. The CDR3: CASSERGGGAGLRPYGYTF. The CDR3 DNA reads TGTGCCAGCTCAGAAAGAGGGGGTGGAGCGGGACTTCGACCCTATGGCTACACCTTC.

This chain joins TRBV7-2 and TRBJ1-4; possible D gene TRBD1, 6 bases. CDR1 SGHTA and CDR2 FQGNSA come from the germline V gene. V shed 3 bases and J shed 8 bases, with 13 bases lying between them. The CDR3 is made up of 14 amino acids. CDR3 bases: TGTGCCAGCAGCTTTTACAGGGCGGGAGAAAAACTGTTTTTT. It yields the protein CASSFYRAGEKLFF.

This clone was observed a single time. This chain links TRBV5-4 with TRBJ2-3, with TRBD2 as a possible D gene (8 bases). The CDR3 extends over 16 amino acids. V dropped 3 bases and J dropped 7 bases, with 21 bases sitting between them. The germline V gene has CDR1 SGHNT and CDR2 YYREEE (reference sequence). The CDR3 DNA reads TGTGCCAGCAGCTCCCCGGGGGGGCAGGGGGAAAATACGCAGTATTTT. Translated: CASSSPGGQGENTQYF.

The rearrangement links TRBV11-3 to TRBJ2-7; 9 bases align to TRBD2. This CDR3 is built from 12 residues. Germline CDR1 is SGHNT and CDR2 is YENEEA. The ends lost 3 bases at V and 8 bases at J; junction bases unmatched: 2. The CDR3, as DNA: TGTGCCAGCAGCTTGGGGACTAGCAAGCAGTACTTC. Its translation is CASSLGTSKQYF.

The chain employs TRBV7-9 and TRBJ2-3; the D call may be TRBD1 or TRBD2 (6 bases each). V was pared by 5 bases and J by 4 bases, with 19 bases between. This CDR3 region has 16 residues. Germline CDR1 SEHNR, CDR2 FQNEAQ (reference sequence). In DNA, the CDR3 is TGTGCCAGCAGCCACCCGCCAGGAGGGGGAGCAGATACGCAGTATTTT. This translates into CASSHPPGGGADTQYF.

V usage is TRBV6-5 and J usage is TRBJ2-5; a weak D match, TRBD2 (5 bases). Trimming stripped 0 bases from V and 2 bases from J, with 7 bases between. The CDR3 is made up of 14 amino acids. The germline V gene encodes CDR1 MNHEY and CDR2 SVGAGI. The CDR3 sequence is CASSYSSGQETQYF. In DNA form, the CDR3 reads TGTGCCAGCAGTTACTCGTCGGGGCAAGAGACCCAGTACTTC.

The CDR3 protein is CSSLGGGQETQYF. In nucleotides, the CDR3 is TGCAGCTCATTAGGGGGCGGGCAAGAGACCCAGTACTTC. The chain links TRBV29-1 to TRBJ2-5; TRBD1 matches 7 bases. The trim removed 8 bases at V and 2 bases at J, leaving 8 bases unmatched. The CDR3 sequence is 13 residues long. CDR1 is SQVTM and CDR2 is ANQGSEA in the germline V gene.

The chain has TRBV15 and TRBJ1-1; 7 bases are a match to TRBD1. This CDR3 region has 14 residues. With V trimmed by 3 bases and J by 3 bases, 4 bases remained unmatched. Germline V gives CDR1 LNHNV, CDR2 YYDKDF (reference sequence). The CDR3 region is CATSRDTGDTEAFF. CDR3 DNA sequence: TGTGCCACCAGCAGGGACACAGGGGACACTGAAGCTTTCTTT.

The chain combines TRBV12-5 with TRBJ1-1, with D possibly being TRBD1 (6 bases). Trimming shortened V by 6 bases and J by 4 bases, and 24 bases separated the two germline ends. The CDR3 is 17 amino acids. Germline values: CDR1 LGHNT, CDR2 FRNRAP. The chain's CDR3 is CASGSETGRFFSTEAFF. CDR3 nucleotides: TGTGCTAGTGGCAGCGAAACAGGGCGTTTCTTTTCCACTGAAGCTTTCTTT.

The chain has TRBV10-2 and TRBJ1-2; D gene ambiguous. V was clipped by 4 bases and J by 3 bases, with 9 bases between them. The CDR3 is 13 residues long. CDR1 WSHSY and CDR2 SAAADI come from the germline V gene. The CDR3 bases are TGCGCCAGCAGTGGTCTCCTGTACTATGGCTACACCTTC. Protein: CASSGLLYYGYTF.

In this sample, this clone turned up once. The chain recombines TRBV7-2 with TRBJ1-1; TRBD1 aligns across 7 bases. The CDR3 is 14 amino acids. CDR1 and CDR2 from the germline V gene are SGHTA and FQGNSA. Losses at the gene ends were 3 bases for V and 1 base for J; bases not matched to a gene: 2. CDR3 sequence (DNA): TGTGCCAGCAGCTTCAACAGGGGGAACACTGAAGCTTTCTTT. Protein: CASSFNRGNTEAFF.

The chain is built from TRBV19 and TRBJ2-2; D ambiguous. The V and J ends lost 6 bases and 1 base respectively, with 9 bases between them. In germline, CDR1 is LNHDA, CDR2 SQIVND (reference sequence). CDR3 length: 14 residues. This CDR3 reads CASRGPQNTGELFF. The DNA for the CDR3 is TGTGCCAGTAGAGGGCCCCAGAACACCGGGGAGCTGTTTTTT.

The rearrangement uses TRBV5-1 and TRBJ2-1; 9 bases agree with TRBD2. Germline lookup yields CDR1 SGHRS and CDR2 YFSETQ. V was clipped by 6 bases and J by 0 bases; unmatched bases: 13. This CDR3 region has 18 residues. The CDR3: CASIGGLAGLPSYNEQFF. The CDR3 DNA reads as TGCGCCAGCATCGGCGGGCTAGCGGGGCTCCCCTCCTACAATGAGCAGTTCTTC.

This chain links TRBV7-8 with TRBJ1-2; the D is unclear. CDR1 is SGHVS, CDR2 FQNEAQ, per germline. V lost 1 base and J 4 bases, leaving 7 bases between the germline ends. The CDR3 totals 13 residues. In DNA, the CDR3 is TGTGCCAGCAGCTTAGTTCCAGTCTATGGCTACACCTTC. It translates to CASSLVPVYGYTF.

The V and J genes are TRBV2 and TRBJ2-2, with D perhaps matching TRBD2 (6 bases). Germline V gene sequence: CDR1 SNHLY, CDR2 FYNNEI. The V end was cut by 4 bases, the J end by 4 bases, with 13 bases between. The CDR3 loop spans 15 amino acids. CDR3 in amino acids: CASSVERGSTGELFF. The CDR3 bases are TGTGCCAGCAGTGTCGAACGGGGGAGCACCGGGGAGCTGTTTTTT.

This rearrangement joins TRBV7-3 to TRBJ1-1; D is perhaps TRBD1 (6 bases). Trimming took 5 bases from V and 4 from J, leaving 14 bases between them. CDR3 length: 14 residues. CDR1 and CDR2 from the germline V gene are SGHTA and FQGTGA. CDR3 region: CASSIQGGSTEAFF. The DNA of the CDR3 is TGTGCCAGCAGCATACAGGGAGGAAGCACTGAAGCTTTCTTT. The full variable domain, completed using reference TRBV7-3 and TRBJ1-1, is GAGVSQTPSNKVTEKGKYVELRCDPISGHTALYWYRQSLGQGPEFLIYFQGTGAADDSGLPNDRFFAVRPEGSVSTLKIQRTERGDSAVYLCASSIQGGSTEAFFGQGTRLTVV.

This clone appeared a few times. The V gene is TRBV7-2, the J gene TRBJ1-2; perhaps TRBD1 as D (6 bases). This CDR3 has 15 amino acids. Per the germline V gene, CDR1 is SGHTA and CDR2 is FQGNSA. The V end was cut by 2 bases, the J end by 8 bases, with 18 bases between. The DNA for the CDR3 is TGTGCCAGCAGCTTACAGGGGCAACTCCGGGGGGGCTACACCTTC. It specifies CASSLQGQLRGGYTF.

V gene TRBV6-5 combines with J gene TRBJ2-7, with 7 bases matching TRBD1. Trimming took 8 bases from V and 6 from J; bases not matched to a gene: 10. Germline values: CDR1 MNHEY, CDR2 SVGAGI. This CDR3 is 13 amino acids long. Here the CDR3 reads CASRNRGISEQYF. CDR3 sequence (DNA): TGTGCCAGCCGGAACAGGGGAATCAGCGAGCAGTACTTC.

This chain connects TRBV7-3 to TRBJ2-3, with D uncertain. V lost 3 bases to trimming and J lost 2 bases, with 12 bases between them. The CDR3 runs 15 residues. Germline CDR1 SGHTA, CDR2 FQGTGA. Here the CDR3 DNA reads TGTGCCAGCAGCTTTAAGTGGGTATACACAGATACGCAGTATTTT. Translated, it gives CASSFKWVYTDTQYF.

The chain uses TRBV7-9 and TRBJ2-3, with TRBD2 identical over 9 bases. The junction had 3 bases not matched to a gene; V was cut back by 5 bases and J by 0 bases. CDR1 and CDR2 from the germline V gene are SEHNR and FQNEAQ (reference sequence). The CDR3 is made up of 15 amino acids. The chain's CDR3 is CASSPSGISTDTQYF. The CDR3 coding sequence is TGTGCCAGCAGCCCTAGCGGGATTAGCACAGATACGCAGTATTTT.

The chain employs TRBV4-3 and TRBJ1-3; the match to TRBD1 covers 8 bases. CDR3 length equals 17 residues. The J segment lost 0 bases and the V segment lost 3 bases, leaving 7 bases of the junction unmatched. Per the germline V gene, CDR1 is LGHNA and CDR2 is YSLEER. The CDR3 region has the DNA TGCGCCAGCAGCCACGAACCGGGACAGGACTCTGGAAACACCATATATTTT. Encoded protein: CASSHEPGQDSGNTIYF.

The rearrangement uses TRBV7-2 and TRBJ2-7, with 7 bases aligning to TRBD1. The junction had 6 bases not matched to a gene; V was cut back by 5 bases and J by 2 bases. The CDR3 covers 14 residues. Looked up from germline, CDR1 is SGHTA and CDR2 is FQGNSA. This CDR3 reads CASSGRQGPYEQYF. In nucleotides, the CDR3 is TGTGCCAGCAGCGGTCGACAGGGCCCCTACGAGCAGTACTTC.